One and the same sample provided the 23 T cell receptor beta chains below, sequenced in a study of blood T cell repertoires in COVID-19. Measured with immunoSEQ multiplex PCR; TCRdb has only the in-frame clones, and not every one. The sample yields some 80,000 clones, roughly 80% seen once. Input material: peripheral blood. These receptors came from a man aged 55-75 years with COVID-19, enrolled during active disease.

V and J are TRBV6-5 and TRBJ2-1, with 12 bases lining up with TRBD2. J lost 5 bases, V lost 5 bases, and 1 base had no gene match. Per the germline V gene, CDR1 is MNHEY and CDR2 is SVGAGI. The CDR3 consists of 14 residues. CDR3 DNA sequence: TGTGCCAGCAGTCGGACTAGCGGGGACAATGAGCAGTTCTTC. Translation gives CASSRTSGDNEQFF.

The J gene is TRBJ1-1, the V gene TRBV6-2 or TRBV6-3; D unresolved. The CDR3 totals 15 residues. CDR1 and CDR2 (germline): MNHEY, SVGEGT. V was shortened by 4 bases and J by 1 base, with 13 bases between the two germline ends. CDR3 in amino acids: CASSSPFGGNTEAFF. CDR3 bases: TGTGCCAGCAGTTCTCCTTTCGGTGGGAACACTGAAGCTTTCTTT.

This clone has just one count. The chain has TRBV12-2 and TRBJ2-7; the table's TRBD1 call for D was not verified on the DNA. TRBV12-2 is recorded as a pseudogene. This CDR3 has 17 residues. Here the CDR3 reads CASRLAAGTGSSYEQYF. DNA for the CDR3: TGTGCAAGTCGCTTAGCGGCCGGGACAGGGAGCTCCTACGAGCAGTACTTC.

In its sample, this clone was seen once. This CDR3 reads CASSRGQGNTGELFF. CDR3 in DNA: TGTGCCAGCAGCCGGGGACAGGGTAACACCGGGGAGCTGTTTTTT. The chain uses TRBV5-4 and TRBJ2-2, with TRBD1 identical over 9 bases. The CDR3 loop spans 15 amino acids. V shed 4 bases, J shed 2 bases, and the junction held 3 bases outside the gene matches. Germline lookup yields CDR1 SGHNT and CDR2 YYREEE (reference sequence).

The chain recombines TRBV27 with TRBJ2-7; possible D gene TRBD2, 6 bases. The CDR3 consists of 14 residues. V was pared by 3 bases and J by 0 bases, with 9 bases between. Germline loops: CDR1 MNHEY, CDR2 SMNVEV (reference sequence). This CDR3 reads CASSLDGSSYEQYF. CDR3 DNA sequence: TGTGCCAGCAGTTTGGACGGGAGCTCCTACGAGCAGTACTTC.

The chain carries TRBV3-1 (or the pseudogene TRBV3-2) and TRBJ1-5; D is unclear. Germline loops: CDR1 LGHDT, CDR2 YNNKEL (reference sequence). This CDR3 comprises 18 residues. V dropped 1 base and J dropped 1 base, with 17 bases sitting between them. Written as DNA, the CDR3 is TGTGCCAGCAGCCAAGGATGGCCGGGTTCGGGAAGCAATCAGCCCCAGCATTTT. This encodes CASSQGWPGSGSNQPQHF.

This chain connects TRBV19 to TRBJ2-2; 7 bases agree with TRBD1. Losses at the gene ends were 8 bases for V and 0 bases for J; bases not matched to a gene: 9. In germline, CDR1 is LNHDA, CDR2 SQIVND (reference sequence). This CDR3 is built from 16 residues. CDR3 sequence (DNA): TGTGCCAGTGCTAAATTTGGGACAGCGAACACCGGGGAGCTGTTTTTT. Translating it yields CASAKFGTANTGELFF.

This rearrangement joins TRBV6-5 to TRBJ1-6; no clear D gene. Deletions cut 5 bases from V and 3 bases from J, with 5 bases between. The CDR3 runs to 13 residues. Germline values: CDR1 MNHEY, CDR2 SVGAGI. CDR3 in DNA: TGTGCCAGCAGTCTAAACTATAATTCACCCCTCCACTTT. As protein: CASSLNYNSPLHF.

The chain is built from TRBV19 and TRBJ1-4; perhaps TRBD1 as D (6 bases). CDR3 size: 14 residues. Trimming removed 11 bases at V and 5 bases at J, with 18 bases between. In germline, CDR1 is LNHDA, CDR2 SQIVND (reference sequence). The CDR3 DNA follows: TGTGCCTCCCACGGGGGGGCGTTAAATGAAAAACTGTTTTTT. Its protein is CASHGGALNEKLFF.

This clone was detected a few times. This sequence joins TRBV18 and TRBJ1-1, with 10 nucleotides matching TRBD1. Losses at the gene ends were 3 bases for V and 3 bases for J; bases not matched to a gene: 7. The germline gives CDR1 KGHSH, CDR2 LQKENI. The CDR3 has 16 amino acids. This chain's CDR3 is CASSPTGGAWDTEAFF. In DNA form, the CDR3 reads TGTGCCAGCTCACCGACAGGGGGCGCGTGGGACACTGAAGCTTTCTTT. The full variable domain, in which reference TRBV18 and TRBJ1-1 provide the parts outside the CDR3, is NAGVMQNPRHLVRRRGQEARLRCSPMKGHSHVYWYRQLPEEGLKFMVYLQKENIIDESGMPKERFSAEFPKEGPSILRIQQVVRGDSAAYFCASSPTGGAWDTEAFFGQGTRLTVV.

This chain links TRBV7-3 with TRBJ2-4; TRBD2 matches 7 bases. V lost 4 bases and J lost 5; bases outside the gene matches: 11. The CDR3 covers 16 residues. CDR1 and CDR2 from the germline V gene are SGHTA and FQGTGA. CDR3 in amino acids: CASSYGSGEGENIQYF. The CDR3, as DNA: TGTGCCAGCAGCTACGGGAGCGGGGAAGGTGAAAACATTCAGTACTTC.

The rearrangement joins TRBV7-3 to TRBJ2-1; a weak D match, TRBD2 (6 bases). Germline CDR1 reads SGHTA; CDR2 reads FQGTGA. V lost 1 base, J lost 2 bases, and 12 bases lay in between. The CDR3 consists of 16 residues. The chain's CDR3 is CASSLIPQRAYNEQFF. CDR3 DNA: TGTGCCAGCAGCTTAATCCCCCAGCGGGCCTACAATGAGCAGTTCTTC. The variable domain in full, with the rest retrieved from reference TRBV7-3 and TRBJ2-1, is GAGVSQTPSNKVTEKGKYVELRCDPISGHTALYWYRQSLGQGPEFLIYFQGTGAADDSGLPNDRFFAVRPEGSVSTLKIQRTERGDSAVYLCASSLIPQRAYNEQFFGPGTRLTVL.

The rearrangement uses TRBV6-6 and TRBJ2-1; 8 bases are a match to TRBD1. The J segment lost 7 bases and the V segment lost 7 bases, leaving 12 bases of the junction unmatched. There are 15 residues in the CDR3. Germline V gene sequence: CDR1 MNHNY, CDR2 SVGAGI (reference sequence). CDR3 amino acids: CASKMTGAASNEQFF. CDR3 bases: TGTGCCAGCAAAATGACAGGGGCGGCCTCGAATGAGCAGTTCTTC.

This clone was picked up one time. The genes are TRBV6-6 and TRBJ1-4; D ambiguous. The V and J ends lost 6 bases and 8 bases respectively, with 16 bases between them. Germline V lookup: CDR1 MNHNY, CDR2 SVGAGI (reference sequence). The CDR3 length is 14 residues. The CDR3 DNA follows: TGTGCCAGCAGCTCGAGGAGGGTGGACGAAAAACTGTTTTTT. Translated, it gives CASSSRRVDEKLFF.

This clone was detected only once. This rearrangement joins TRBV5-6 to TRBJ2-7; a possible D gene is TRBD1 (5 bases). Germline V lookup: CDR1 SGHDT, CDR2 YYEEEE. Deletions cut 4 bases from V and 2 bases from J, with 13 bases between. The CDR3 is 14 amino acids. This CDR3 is CASSVLQETYEQYF. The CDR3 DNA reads TGTGCCAGCAGCGTCCTACAGGAAACCTACGAGCAGTACTTC.

The DNA of the CDR3 is TGTGCCAGCAGCCCTCACCTGGTGGCAGGGGATGTCTCGAACACTGAAGCTTTCTTT. Translation: CASSPHLVAGDVSNTEAFF. V gene TRBV5-6 combines with J gene TRBJ1-1; a weak D match, TRBD1 (6 bases). CDR1 and CDR2 (germline): SGHDT, YYEEEE. The CDR3 loop spans 19 amino acids. Trimming shortened V by 4 bases and J by 1 base, and 26 bases separated the two germline ends. Variable domain in full (rest from reference TRBV5-6 and TRBJ1-1): DAGVTQSPTHLIKTRGQQVTLRCSPKSGHDTVSWYQQALGQGPQFIFQYYEEEERQRGNFPDRFSGHQFPNYSSELNVNALLLGDSALYLCASSPHLVAGDVSNTEAFFGQGTRLTVV.

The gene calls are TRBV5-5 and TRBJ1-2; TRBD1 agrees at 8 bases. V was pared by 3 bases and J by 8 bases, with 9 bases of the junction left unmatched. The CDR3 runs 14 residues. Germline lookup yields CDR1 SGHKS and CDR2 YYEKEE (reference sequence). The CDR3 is CASSSGQGAGGYTF. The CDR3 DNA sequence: TGTGCCAGCAGCTCCGGGCAGGGGGCTGGCGGCTACACCTTC.

The CDR3 here is CASSLVATQGNEQFF. In nucleotides, the CDR3 is TGTGCCAGCAGCTTAGTTGCAACTCAGGGGAATGAGCAGTTCTTC. This chain joins TRBV7-9 and TRBJ2-1, with D possibly being TRBD1 (6 bases). Germline V gives CDR1 SEHNR, CDR2 FQNEAQ (reference sequence). The length of the CDR3 is 15 residues. Trimming stripped 1 base from V and 7 bases from J, with 14 bases between.

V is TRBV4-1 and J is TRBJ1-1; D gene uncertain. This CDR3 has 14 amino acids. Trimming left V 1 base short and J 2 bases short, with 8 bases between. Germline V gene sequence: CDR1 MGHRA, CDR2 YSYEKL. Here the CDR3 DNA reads TGCGCCAGCAGCCAAGGGGGAGCTAACACTGAAGCTTTCTTT. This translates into CASSQGGANTEAFF.

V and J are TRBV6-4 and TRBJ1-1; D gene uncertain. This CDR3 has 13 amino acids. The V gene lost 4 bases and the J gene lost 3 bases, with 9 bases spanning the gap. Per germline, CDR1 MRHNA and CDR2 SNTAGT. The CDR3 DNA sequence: TGTGCCAGCAGTGTTGGAGCCGACACTGAAGCTTTCTTT. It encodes CASSVGADTEAFF.

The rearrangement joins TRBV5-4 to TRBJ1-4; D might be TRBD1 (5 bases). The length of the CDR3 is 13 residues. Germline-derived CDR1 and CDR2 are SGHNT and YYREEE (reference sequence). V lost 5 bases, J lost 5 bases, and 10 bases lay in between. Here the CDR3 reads CASRTTVNEKLFF. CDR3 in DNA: TGTGCCAGCAGGACGACAGTCAATGAAAAACTGTTTTTT.

CDR3 sequence reads: CASSPGQDGYEQYF. CDR3 bases: TGTGCCAGCTCACCGGGGCAGGATGGATACGAGCAGTACTTC. The chain links TRBV18 to TRBJ2-7; D is possibly TRBD1 (5 bases). The CDR3 is 14 residues long. V lost 3 bases to trimming and J lost 4 bases, with 13 bases between them. Germline V gives CDR1 KGHSH, CDR2 LQKENI.

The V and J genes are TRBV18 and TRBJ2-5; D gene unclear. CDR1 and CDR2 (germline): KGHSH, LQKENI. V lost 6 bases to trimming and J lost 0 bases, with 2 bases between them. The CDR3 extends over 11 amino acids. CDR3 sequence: CASSYQETQYF. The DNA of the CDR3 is TGTGCCAGCTCCTACCAAGAGACCCAGTACTTC.